This TCR beta chain came from a study of CD8 T cells in ankylosing spondylitis (TCRdb year 2017). Background for the entire study: To find TCR variants linked to disease, the study profiled T cell receptor beta repertoires in ankylosing spondylitis patients and healthy donors. The whole study cohort included under 140 healthy donors and over 20 ankylosing spondylitis patients. Peripheral blood was sampled, and synovial fluid was additionally collected from ankylosing spondylitis patients.

Compared with germline, V lacks 2 bases and J lacks 6 bases; bases without a gene match: 4. The germline V gene (reference sequence) gives CDR1 as DFQATT and CDR2 as SNEGSKA. The CDR3 starts with the cysteine, ends with the phenylalanine, and has 14 residues. The entry retains the CDR3 DNA only, 42 bases that are in frame from base 1. The sample holds a few counts of this clonotype. No antigen is known for it. Base qualities were left out, and no much larger clone turns up one base away. This sample was sequenced with an Illumina HiSeq 2500. Quantitative 5'-RACE with molecular barcodes was the method used to prepare the TCR beta libraries. The paper's processing steps were these. A new computational method based on a probabilistic model of VDJ rearrangement was used to identify disease-linked TCR variants. The public reads were quality trimmed at Q25 with fastp and then assembled into clones with MiXCR by TCRdb, keeping productive beta chains. CDR3 protein sequences are deduplicated, and each keeps its most common genes and DNA. These V and J calls rely on TCRdb rather than the paper's analysis. In all, the sample holds some 130,000 distinct CDR3 sequences, and just under 7.5% of those were seen once. Of the sample, around 12% falls within the top ten clones.

Overall results and qualifications from the work: The disease-linked clones were reported to be significantly enriched in matched synovial fluid samples from ankylosing spondylitis patients. Some of the motif variants had been reported before in the synovial fluid and blood of reactive arthritis patients, a finding that suggests common disease-initiation mechanisms. A CD8+ phenotype was shown by the disease-linked clones, which were found at relatively low frequencies in peripheral blood. Blood from ankylosing spondylitis patients appeared to be characterized by a TCR beta motif composed of several highly homologous amino acid variants.

The sequence was obtained from a female donor with ankylosing spondylitis or in good health (not recorded which). Specimen: blood, either unsorted or a sorted T cell fraction (not recorded which). The chain is made from TRBV20-1 and TRBJ1-6, with 7 bases aligning to TRBD1. The nucleotide sequence reads as follows: TGCAGTGCTAGAAGACAGGGAAGTAATTCACCCCTCCACTTT. Translation gives CSARRQGSNSPLHF.